The text below deals with one TCR beta chain. Sequencing used immunoSEQ multiplex PCR; TCRdb keeps in-frame clones, though not all of them. The table lists roughly 38,000 clones, roughly 89% of them singletons, with 35% to 40% in the top ten. The sample belongs to a study of OX40 agonist ivuxolimab in advanced cancers. The CDR3 consists of 16 residues. CDR1 and CDR2 from the germline V gene are SGHVS and FQNEAQ. The ends lost 3 bases at V and 2 bases at J; junction bases unmatched: 4. V is TRBV7-8 and J is TRBJ1-5, with 10 bases matching TRBD1. The sample here was CD4+ or CD8+ T cells sorted from blood, taken in a trial of the OX40 agonist ivuxolimab. This TCR was recovered from an adult with an advanced solid tumor such as melanoma, head and neck, liver or kidney cancer. The CDR3 here is CASSFRDRGGNQPQHF. The CDR3 DNA reads as TGTGCCAGCAGCTTCCGGGACAGGGGAGGCAATCAGCCCCAGCATTTT.